This T cell receptor beta chain was captured by sequencing in a study of cytomegalovirus exposure and HLA in healthy donors. Comments on this clone: The target antigen is unknown.

General study findings and limits: An analysis done earlier found most TCR beta V segments productive about 87% or about 30% of the time.

Use of 60 Vbeta and 13 Jbeta primers characterized the PCR. Clones were sequenced by immunoSEQ multiplex PCR, and TCRdb holds only the in-frame ones, with some missing. The sample data list some 60,000 clones. The sequencing input was PBMCs. The TCR was taken from a man aged 25-45 years in good health and CMV-seropositive.

CDR3 region: CASSIGVETEAFF. In DNA, the CDR3 is TGTGCCAGTAGTATAGGCGTCGAGACTGAAGCTTTCTTT. The gene calls are TRBV19 and TRBJ1-1, with D unresolved. From germline, CDR1 is LNHDA and CDR2 SQIVND (reference sequence). This CDR3 is 13 amino acids long. V was trimmed by 1 base and J by 5 bases, leaving 8 bases between them.